Listed below are T cell receptor beta chains from one sample, sequenced in a study of blood T cell repertoires in COVID-19. The repertoire was sequenced with immunoSEQ multiplex PCR; TCRdb's copy has only in-frame clones and lacks some. The sample records a few hundred thousand clones, around 86% being singletons. Sequencing was done on a sample of PBMCs or T cells enriched from blood (not recorded which). The receptors were gathered from a woman in her forties or fifties who had recovered from COVID-19. The CDR3 runs from the conserved cysteine through the conserved F or W. Fields, in order: clone size, V gene, D gene, J gene, CDR3 DNA, CDR3 protein. D genes are given only for firm matches. Rows may omit the clone size; those that give it use once, few, many or a size class.

clone_size: few
v_call: TRBV15
d_call: TRBD2
j_call: TRBJ2-5
cdr3_nt: TGTGCCACCAGCAGACCGGGACTAGGCGAGACCCAGTACTTC
cdr3_aa: CATSRPGLGETQYF

clone_size: NA
v_call: TRBV29-1
d_call: NA
j_call: TRBJ2-1
cdr3_nt: TGCAGCGTTGATCGGAGGGGGCTGTGGAGTGAGCAGTTCTTC
cdr3_aa: CSVDRRGLWSEQFF

clone_size: few
v_call: TRBV7-9
d_call: NA
j_call: TRBJ2-1
cdr3_nt: TGTGCCAGCAGCTTGTCCCCTTCCAATGAGCAGTTCTTC
cdr3_aa: CASSLSPSNEQFF

clone_size: NA
v_call: TRBV2
d_call: NA
j_call: TRBJ1-2
cdr3_nt: TGTGCCAGCAGTGAAGCCCGTCAAGGAGGCTACTATGGCTACACCTTC
cdr3_aa: CASSEARQGGYYGYTF

clone_size: NA
v_call: TRBV5-4
d_call: NA
j_call: TRBJ1-1
cdr3_nt: TGTGCCAGCAGCTTTTCAGAGAACACTGAAGCTTTCTTT
cdr3_aa: CASSFSENTEAFF

clone_size: once
v_call: TRBV7-2
d_call: NA
j_call: TRBJ1-4
cdr3_nt: TGTGCCAGCAGCCCCTTTGGGGGGGGTAGGGAAAAACTGTTTTTT
cdr3_aa: CASSPFGGGREKLFF

clone_size: NA
v_call: TRBV19
d_call: TRBD1
j_call: TRBJ1-1
cdr3_nt: TGTGCCAGTAGTTGGGTCGACAGGGAGGCTGAAGCTTTCTTT
cdr3_aa: CASSWVDREAEAFF

clone_size: few
v_call: TRBV19
d_call: NA
j_call: TRBJ1-2
cdr3_nt: TGTGCCAGTACCTCCCAGGCAGACTATGGCTACACCTTC
cdr3_aa: CASTSQADYGYTF

clone_size: NA
v_call: TRBV7-9
d_call: TRBD2
j_call: TRBJ2-5
cdr3_nt: TGTGCCAGCAGACCCCCTTCGACTAGCTGGGAGACCCAGTACTTC
cdr3_aa: CASRPPSTSWETQYF

clone_size: NA
v_call: TRBV2
d_call: NA
j_call: TRBJ1-1
cdr3_nt: TGTGCCAGCAACCCGGGACTCCAGAACACTGAAGCTTTCTTT
cdr3_aa: CASNPGLQNTEAFF

clone_size: NA
v_call: TRBV11-1
d_call: TRBD2
j_call: TRBJ2-5
cdr3_nt: TGTGCCAGCAGCTGGGCCGGGGGGGAGACCCAGTACTTC
cdr3_aa: CASSWAGGETQYF

clone_size: NA
v_call: TRBV5-6
d_call: TRBD1
j_call: TRBJ1-1
cdr3_nt: TGTGCCAGCAGCCCCAACCCCGAGGGGGCTGGTACTGAAGCTTTCTTT
cdr3_aa: CASSPNPEGAGTEAFF

clone_size: NA
v_call: TRBV19
d_call: NA
j_call: TRBJ2-2
cdr3_nt: TGTGCCAGTAGTAACCAGGGGCAAAGCGGGGAGCTGTTTTTT
cdr3_aa: CASSNQGQSGELFF

clone_size: NA
v_call: TRBV30
d_call: TRBD2
j_call: TRBJ2-1
cdr3_nt: TGTGCCTGGACCGCCGGGACTAGCGGGACCTTCCCCCAGTTCTTC
cdr3_aa: CAWTAGTSGTFPQFF

clone_size: NA
v_call: TRBV5-4
d_call: NA
j_call: TRBJ2-1
cdr3_nt: TGTGCCAGCAGCCCTCGGACTACCTCTTTTTCCAATGAGCAGTTCTTC
cdr3_aa: CASSPRTTSFSNEQFF

clone_size: once
v_call: TRBV4-1
d_call: TRBD2
j_call: TRBJ2-3
cdr3_nt: TGCGCCAGCAGCCCCTTGGCTAGCGGGCAATATACGCAGTATTTT
cdr3_aa: CASSPLASGQYTQYF

clone_size: few
v_call: TRBV5-1
d_call: NA
j_call: TRBJ1-1
cdr3_nt: TGCGCCAGCAGCTTGTGGGACTCAAGTTCGGACACTGAAGCTTTCTTT
cdr3_aa: CASSLWDSSSDTEAFF

clone_size: NA
v_call: TRBV19
d_call: TRBD1
j_call: TRBJ2-3
cdr3_nt: TGTGCCAGTAGCCAGACAGGGGCAGGCACAGATACGCAGTATTTT
cdr3_aa: CASSQTGAGTDTQYF

clone_size: NA
v_call: TRBV9
d_call: TRBD1
j_call: TRBJ1-1
cdr3_nt: TGTGCCAGCAGCGTAGGAGGGACAGACACTGAAGCTTTCTTT
cdr3_aa: CASSVGGTDTEAFF

clone_size: NA
v_call: TRBV2
d_call: NA
j_call: TRBJ1-5
cdr3_nt: TGTGCCAGCGGAGTAGATCAGCCCCAGCATTTT
cdr3_aa: CASGVDQPQHF

clone_size: NA
v_call: TRBV5-4
d_call: TRBD2
j_call: TRBJ2-7
cdr3_nt: TGTGCCAGCAGCCGGATAGCGGGAGGGCCTACATACGAGCAGTACTTC
cdr3_aa: CASSRIAGGPTYEQYF

clone_size: NA
v_call: TRBV14
d_call: NA
j_call: TRBJ1-1
cdr3_nt: TGTGCCAGCAGCCAAGATCGGGTCACGAACACTGAAGCTTTCTTT
cdr3_aa: CASSQDRVTNTEAFF

clone_size: NA
v_call: TRBV7-3
d_call: TRBD1
j_call: TRBJ2-2
cdr3_nt: TGTGCCAGCAGCAAATCAGGGGGACCGAGGACCGGGGAGCTGTTTTTT
cdr3_aa: CASSKSGGPRTGELFF

clone_size: NA
v_call: TRBV28
d_call: NA
j_call: TRBJ1-2
cdr3_nt: TGTGCCAGCAGTTTCGGGGGTGTGGGCTATGGCTACACCTTC
cdr3_aa: CASSFGGVGYGYTF

clone_size: NA
v_call: TRBV29-1
d_call: NA
j_call: TRBJ2-1
cdr3_nt: TGCAGCGTTGAGGTAGACTACAATGAGCAGTTCTTC
cdr3_aa: CSVEVDYNEQFF

clone_size: few
v_call: TRBV12-5
d_call: NA
j_call: TRBJ1-1
cdr3_nt: TGTGCTAGTGGTTTGGTACCGGGCAGGGGTGAAACTGAAGCTTTCTTT
cdr3_aa: CASGLVPGRGETEAFF

clone_size: NA
v_call: TRBV11-2
d_call: TRBD2
j_call: TRBJ2-5
cdr3_nt: TGTGCCAGCAGCTTAGCGGCTAGCGGGGTGGAGACCCAGTACTTC
cdr3_aa: CASSLAASGVETQYF

clone_size: NA
v_call: TRBV24-1
d_call: NA
j_call: TRBJ1-5
cdr3_nt: TGTGCCACCTTAGGAGTTAGCAATCAGCCCCAGCATTTT
cdr3_aa: CATLGVSNQPQHF

clone_size: NA
v_call: TRBV19
d_call: NA
j_call: TRBJ1-2
cdr3_nt: TGTGCCAGTAGTCTCGGACCCCAGGGGGGCTACACCTTC
cdr3_aa: CASSLGPQGGYTF

clone_size: NA
v_call: TRBV12-3/TRBV12-4
d_call: NA
j_call: TRBJ1-1
cdr3_nt: TGTGCCAGCAGATCTCGGGGTATGCCTGAAGCTTTCTTT
cdr3_aa: CASRSRGMPEAFF

clone_size: NA
v_call: TRBV2
d_call: NA
j_call: TRBJ1-1
cdr3_nt: TGTGCCAGCAGTGCAATACTTCCGGGAGCTGAAGCTTTCTTT
cdr3_aa: CASSAILPGAEAFF

clone_size: NA
v_call: TRBV5-3
d_call: NA
j_call: TRBJ1-5
cdr3_nt: TGTGCCAGAAGCTGTACAGATAGCAATCAGCCCCAGCATTTT
cdr3_aa: CARSCTDSNQPQHF

clone_size: NA
v_call: TRBV5-6
d_call: NA
j_call: TRBJ2-1
cdr3_nt: TGTGCCAGCAGCCCTGGGAGCGGTGAGCAGTTCTTC
cdr3_aa: CASSPGSGEQFF

clone_size: once
v_call: TRBV6-2/TRBV6-3
d_call: TRBD2
j_call: TRBJ2-7
cdr3_nt: TGTGCCAGCAGCCCCCAGAGTAGCGGGCCTCTCTTC
cdr3_aa: CASSPQSSGPLF

clone_size: once
v_call: TRBV4-1
d_call: TRBD1
j_call: TRBJ1-5
cdr3_nt: TGCGCCAGCAGCCAGACCCTTGAAGGACAGGTAAATCAGCCCCAGCATTTT
cdr3_aa: CASSQTLEGQVNQPQHF

clone_size: NA
v_call: TRBV21-1
d_call: NA
j_call: TRBJ2-7
cdr3_nt: TGTGCCAGCAGCACCCGCCCTTTTTGGAGCAGGGGCGGCGCCTACGAGCAGTACTTC
cdr3_aa: CASSTRPFWSRGGAYEQYF

clone_size: NA
v_call: TRBV10-3
d_call: NA
j_call: TRBJ1-5
cdr3_nt: TGTGCCATCAGTGCGGGTCATGGGTGGAATCAGCCCCAGCATTTT
cdr3_aa: CAISAGHGWNQPQHF

clone_size: NA
v_call: TRBV7-2
d_call: NA
j_call: TRBJ2-3
cdr3_nt: TGTGCCAGCAGGCCGGTCGGGTCCGCAGATACGCAGTATTTT
cdr3_aa: CASRPVGSADTQYF

clone_size: NA
v_call: TRBV5-1
d_call: NA
j_call: TRBJ2-3
cdr3_nt: TGCGCCAGCAGCTCCCTCGGGGATACGCAGTATTTT
cdr3_aa: CASSSLGDTQYF

clone_size: NA
v_call: TRBV6-1
d_call: NA
j_call: TRBJ2-2
cdr3_nt: TGTGCCAGCAGTGAGCCGACAGTTACCGGGGAGCTGTTTTTT
cdr3_aa: CASSEPTVTGELFF

clone_size: once
v_call: TRBV19
d_call: TRBD2
j_call: TRBJ2-2
cdr3_nt: TGTGCCAGCAAACCGGGACTAGGCAGAACCGGGGAGCTGTTTTTT
cdr3_aa: CASKPGLGRTGELFF

clone_size: NA
v_call: TRBV5-6
d_call: TRBD2
j_call: TRBJ2-7
cdr3_nt: TGTGCCAGCAGCTTGCGGGGGGTACCCTACGAGCAGTACTTC
cdr3_aa: CASSLRGVPYEQYF

clone_size: NA
v_call: TRBV2
d_call: NA
j_call: TRBJ2-5
cdr3_nt: TGTGCCAGCAGGGAGACAGTACTCAAACAAGAGACCCAGTACTTC
cdr3_aa: CASRETVLKQETQYF

clone_size: NA
v_call: TRBV7-2
d_call: TRBD2
j_call: TRBJ2-1
cdr3_nt: TGTGCCAGCAGCTTAGGTGCACGACTAGCGGGAGGAGTTGAGCAGTTCTTC
cdr3_aa: CASSLGARLAGGVEQFF

clone_size: NA
v_call: TRBV19
d_call: TRBD2
j_call: TRBJ2-7
cdr3_nt: TGTGCCAGTAGCCAGACTAGCGGGAACCTCTACGAGCAGTACTTC
cdr3_aa: CASSQTSGNLYEQYF

clone_size: NA
v_call: TRBV5-6
d_call: NA
j_call: TRBJ1-1
cdr3_nt: TGTGCCAGCAGCTTTTGGACGGGACTGGAAGCTTTCTTT
cdr3_aa: CASSFWTGLEAFF

clone_size: once
v_call: TRBV2
d_call: NA
j_call: TRBJ1-1
cdr3_nt: TGTGCCAGCAGGGTGGACACTAACACTGAAGCTTTCTTT
cdr3_aa: CASRVDTNTEAFF

clone_size: few
v_call: TRBV6-2/TRBV6-3
d_call: NA
j_call: TRBJ2-1
cdr3_nt: TGTGCCAGCAGTTACTCTTTATCCGGGGTCTCCTACAATGAGCAGTTCTTC
cdr3_aa: CASSYSLSGVSYNEQFF

clone_size: NA
v_call: TRBV3-1/TRBV3-2
d_call: NA
j_call: TRBJ2-1
cdr3_nt: TGTGCCAGCAGCCCCTCTCCGGAGGTGGCCTCCTACAATGAGCAGTTCTTC
cdr3_aa: CASSPSPEVASYNEQFF

clone_size: few
v_call: TRBV19
d_call: TRBD1
j_call: TRBJ1-3
cdr3_nt: TGTGCCAGTAGTATGTTGATAGGGGGCGCCATTGGAAACACCATATATTTT
cdr3_aa: CASSMLIGGAIGNTIYF

clone_size: NA
v_call: TRBV11-3
d_call: TRBD2
j_call: TRBJ2-7
cdr3_nt: TGTGCCAGCAGCTTAGGGGGCGCGGGGGGCCTTTGGGAGCAGTACTTC
cdr3_aa: CASSLGGAGGLWEQYF

clone_size: NA
v_call: TRBV27
d_call: TRBD1
j_call: TRBJ1-1
cdr3_nt: TGTGCCAGCAGTTTTCAGGGGGCCGCCACTGAAGCTTTCTTT
cdr3_aa: CASSFQGAATEAFF

clone_size: NA
v_call: TRBV5-6
d_call: NA
j_call: TRBJ2-7
cdr3_nt: TGTGCCAGCAGCTACGCTCAGGTAGCGATGAGATACGAGCAGTACTTC
cdr3_aa: CASSYAQVAMRYEQYF

clone_size: NA
v_call: TRBV27
d_call: TRBD1
j_call: TRBJ2-7
cdr3_nt: TGTGCCAGCAGTTCCCCCGGGACAGGGATGTACGAGCAGTACTTC
cdr3_aa: CASSSPGTGMYEQYF

clone_size: NA
v_call: TRBV7-9
d_call: TRBD1
j_call: TRBJ1-2
cdr3_nt: TGTGCCAGCAGCGGCCCCGGGACAGACTATGGCTACACCTTC
cdr3_aa: CASSGPGTDYGYTF

clone_size: once
v_call: TRBV11-3
d_call: TRBD1
j_call: TRBJ2-7
cdr3_nt: TGTGCCAGCAGCCAAAGACAGGGGCAGTACTTC
cdr3_aa: CASSQRQGQYF

clone_size: NA
v_call: TRBV30
d_call: NA
j_call: TRBJ2-1
cdr3_nt: TGTGCCTGGAGCGTCGGGCCGTTCGGGATCAATGAGCAGTTCTTC
cdr3_aa: CAWSVGPFGINEQFF

clone_size: NA
v_call: TRBV15
d_call: NA
j_call: TRBJ1-1
cdr3_nt: TGTGCCGTGAGAGACGGGGGGAACACTGAAGCTTTCTTT
cdr3_aa: CAVRDGGNTEAFF

clone_size: once
v_call: TRBV7-2
d_call: NA
j_call: TRBJ1-3
cdr3_nt: TGTGCCAGCAGCGGGACACTTGGAAACACCATATATTTT
cdr3_aa: CASSGTLGNTIYF

clone_size: NA
v_call: TRBV4-1
d_call: TRBD2
j_call: TRBJ2-2
cdr3_nt: TGCGCCAGCAGCCAAGATCCGGGGGGACCGAACACCGGGGAGCTGTTTTTT
cdr3_aa: CASSQDPGGPNTGELFF